The T cell receptor beta chain described here comes from a study of blood T cell repertoires in COVID-19. With V trimmed by 2 bases and J by 2 bases, 2 bases remained unmatched. The CDR3 has 14 residues. The germline CDR1 and CDR2 sequences are KGHSH and LQKENI. Sequencing was performed with immunoSEQ multiplex PCR; in TCRdb, only in-frame clones are kept and a portion is missing. The sample comprises roughly 22,000 clones, about 90% of which are singletons, and approximately 30% rests with the top ten. The clonotype was recovered from a man between 65 and 85 years old with active COVID-19. The chain uses TRBV18 and TRBJ1-2; 7 nucleotides agree with TRBD1. What was sequenced was peripheral blood. In DNA, the CDR3 is TGTGCCAGCTCACCAGTGACAGGGAACTATGGCTACACCTTC. This sequence encodes CASSPVTGNYGYTF.